The source of this T cell receptor beta chain is a study of cytomegalovirus exposure and HLA in healthy donors. Study in general: Earlier findings included some 120 million unique TCR beta sequences obtained from 170 million or so T cells.

Study findings and constraints: Equally common other TCR beta chains were less clonally expanded than HLA-associated ones, a later analysis found.

In germline, CDR1 is SGHTA, CDR2 FQGTGA. The CDR3 is made up of 14 amino acids. There were likely unrecorded immune exposures, though donors were nominally healthy when sampled. A note on this clone: Its antigen is still unknown.

The PCR contained 60 Vbeta and 13 Jbeta primers. How the authors handled the data: A later analysis counted about 80 million unique TCR beta chains, around 12 million shared. Produced via immunoSEQ multiplex PCR; TCRdb's table is partial and in-frame only. From that table come the V and J calls and clone size; the DNA was used to work out D and trimming. The sample lists 85,000 to 130,000 clones, about 79% occurring once. The source material was PBMCs. The chain links TRBV7-3 to TRBJ2-5, with a weak D call TRBD1 (5 bases). TRBJ2-7 matches the DNA end more closely, so the J call is doubtful. The receptor's source is a man between 60 and 75 years old in good health and CMV-seropositive. The CDR3 is CASSLTDSSYEQYF. The CDR3 nucleotides read TGTGCCAGCAGCCTGACCGACAGCTCCTACGAGCAGTACTTC.